The 12 T cell receptor beta chains below were found in one sample sequenced in a study of T-cell reconstitution after alpha-beta-depleted transplantation in children. Unique molecular identifiers were incorporated into the prepared TCRbeta library. MiXCR, applied by TCRdb to the PCR reads, yields one record per CDR3 protein. Of about 610,000 distinct CDR3 sequences listed, 27% are singletons. The sample here was PBMCs, taken before TCRalphabeta/CD19-depleted stem cell transplant. Every receptor here comes from a boy in the first two years of life with Wiskott-Aldrich syndrome, due to receive a stem cell transplant.

This clonotype was seen a few times. J is TRBJ2-1 and V is TRBV5-1; 7 bases are a match to TRBD1. The V and J ends lost 7 bases and 0 bases, in that order; junction bases with no gene match: 10. Germline-derived CDR1 and CDR2 are SGHRS and YFSETQ. The CDR3 runs 16 residues. The CDR3 DNA sequence: TGCGCCAGCCGGAGAACAAACAGGGGCTCCTACAATGAGCAGTTCTTC. Protein sequence: CASRRTNRGSYNEQFF.

The chain recombines TRBV29-1 with TRBJ2-1; D gene ambiguous. The CDR3 spans 12 residues. Germline V CDR1 and CDR2: SQVTM, ANQGSEA. V lost 3 bases, J lost 7 bases, and 10 bases lay in between. CDR3 in amino acids: CSVEVGSNEQFF. DNA for the CDR3: TGCAGCGTTGAGGTGGGATCGAATGAGCAGTTCTTC.

This clonotype was picked up a small number of times. The chain joins TRBV15 to TRBJ2-3; the D is unclear. Germline V gives CDR1 LNHNV, CDR2 YYDKDF (reference sequence). This CDR3 contains 13 residues. V was clipped by 6 bases and J by 2 bases, with 9 bases between them. The CDR3, as DNA: TGTGCCACCAGGGACCTAAACACAGATACGCAGTATTTT. Translating gives CATRDLNTDTQYF.

This clonotype appeared a few times. V gene TRBV20-1 combines with J gene TRBJ2-5; D perhaps matches TRBD2 (5 bases). Per germline, CDR1 DFQATT and CDR2 SNEGSKA (reference sequence). The CDR3 covers 12 residues. V gave up 1 base and J gave up 5 bases, with 8 bases separating them. The CDR3 DNA follows: TGCAGTGCTAGAGGAGGGATCGAGACCCAGTACTTC. Its translation is CSARGGIETQYF.

This clonotype turned up a few times. The rearrangement uses TRBV5-1 and TRBJ2-4; D possibly corresponds to TRBD2 (6 bases). CDR1 is SGHRS and CDR2 is YFSETQ in the germline V gene. This CDR3 is built from 16 residues. With 0 bases removed from V and 2 bases from J, the gap between germline ends came to 12 bases. The DNA of the CDR3 is TGCGCCAGCAGCTTGGCCGGAGGGTATCCCAAAAACATTCAGTACTTC. Its translation is CASSLAGGYPKNIQYF. Using reference TRBV5-1 and TRBJ2-4 for the parts outside the CDR3, the full variable domain is KAGVTQTPRYLIKTRGQQVTLSCSPISGHRSVSWYQQTPGQGLQFLFEYFSETQRNKGNFPGRFSGRQFSNSRSEMNVSTLELGDSALYLCASSLAGGYPKNIQYFGAGTRLSVL.

The gene calls are TRBV12-3 or TRBV12-4 and TRBJ2-1, with TRBD2 matching 14 bases. V gave up 6 bases and J gave up 1 base; unmatched junction bases: 5. The length of the CDR3 is 17 residues. The CDR3, as DNA: TGTGCCAGCAGCAGGACTAGCGGGAGGCCTTCCTACAATGAGCAGTTCTTC. This translates into CASSRTSGRPSYNEQFF.

As DNA, the CDR3 is TGTGCCAGCACCACCGGGACTAGCGCCCCCGGGGAGCTGTTTTTT. This translates into CASTTGTSAPGELFF. The chain is built from TRBV12-3 or TRBV12-4 and TRBJ2-2, with 10 bases that match TRBD2. This CDR3 is built from 15 residues. The V and J ends lost 7 bases and 6 bases, in that order; junction bases with no gene match: 8.

The chain joins TRBV7-8 to TRBJ2-2, with 9 bases aligning to TRBD2. Germline V gene lookup returns CDR1 SGHVS and CDR2 FQNEAQ. J gave up 5 bases and V 2 bases, and 6 bases lay outside the gene matches. CDR3 length equals 16 residues. CDR3 sequence (DNA): TGTGCCAGCAGCTTAAGGCGGGAGGGATTGACCGGGGAGCTGTTTTTT. The encoded protein is CASSLRREGLTGELFF.

The chain has TRBV2 and TRBJ1-1, with TRBD1 identical over 7 bases. CDR3 size: 14 residues. Germline CDR1 is SNHLY and CDR2 is FYNNEI. The J segment lost 0 bases and the V segment lost 10 bases, leaving 8 bases of the junction unmatched. In nucleotides, the CDR3 is TGTGCCACTTTCCTGGGACAGATGAACACTGAAGCTTTCTTT. This encodes CATFLGQMNTEAFF. The full variable domain, rest sourced from reference TRBV2 and TRBJ1-1, is EPEVTQTPSHQVTQMGQEVILRCVPISNHLYFYWYRQILGQKVEFLVSFYNNEISEKSEIFDDQFSVERPDGSNFTLKIRSTKLEDSAMYFCATFLGQMNTEAFFGQGTRLTVV.

This clonotype was detected only a few times. The V call is TRBV10-3, the J call TRBJ2-1, with D perhaps assigned TRBD1 or TRBD2 (5 bases each). CDR1 is ENHRY and CDR2 is SYGVKD in the germline V gene. Between the trimmed V and J ends, which lost 3 bases and 6 bases, there was a span of 6 bases. CDR3 length: 12 amino acids. The CDR3 nucleotides read TGTGCCATCAGTGATGGGGGCAATGAGCAGTTCTTC. Translating it yields CAISDGGNEQFF.

For this clonotype: One end of the junction varies from germline; a read error may be responsible. The rearrangement uses TRBV5-1 and TRBJ1-4; D is ambiguous. Germline V gene data show CDR1 as SGHRS and CDR2 as YFSETQ. The CDR3 spans 15 residues. CDR3 protein: CAISSDRSPNEKLFF. For the CDR3, the DNA is TGCGCCATCAGCAGCGACCGGTCCCCTAATGAAAAACTGTTTTTT. Filled out from reference TRBV5-1 and TRBJ1-4, the complete variable domain reads KAGVTQTPRYLIKTRGQQVTLSCSPISGHRSVSWYQQTPGQGLQFLFEYFSETQRNKGNFPGRFSGRQFSNSRSEMNVSTLELGDSALYLCAISSDRSPNEKLFFGSGTQLSVL.

This clonotype has only a few counts. The gene calls are TRBV20-1 and TRBJ2-2; 10 positions match TRBD1. The CDR3 sequence is 14 residues long. The V gene end was trimmed by 5 bases and the J gene end by 8 bases; junction bases not matched to a gene: 8. Germline CDR1 and CDR2: DFQATT and SNEGSKA (reference sequence). The CDR3 loop reads CSARGQGGIGELFF. CDR3 in DNA: TGCAGTGCTCGCGGACAGGGGGGGATAGGGGAGCTGTTTTTT.